This note documents a single T cell receptor beta chain sequence. Its target is unknown. The table came from immunoSEQ multiplex PCR; TCRdb's copy has only in-frame clones and leaves some out. The sample records 60,000 or so clones, over 75% being singletons. The record originates from a study of OX40 agonist ivuxolimab in advanced cancers. Study in general: Males comprised around 78% of the group, whose mean age was 60 years (range 23 to 79). Study-wide results and limits: Compared with CD4+, CD8+ T cells on average had more expanded clones. Certain nonresponders likewise exhibited a low normalized T-cell clonal expansion.

Trimming cost V 6 bases and J 3 bases; bases outside gene matches: 7. CDR1 is MNHNY and CDR2 is SVGAGI in the germline V gene (reference sequence). The CDR3 is 14 residues long. The chain links TRBV6-6 to TRBJ2-7; 8 bases agree with TRBD1. This sample comprised CD4+ or CD8+ T cells sorted from blood, obtained in a trial of the OX40 agonist ivuxolimab. The TCR comes from an adult with an advanced solid tumor such as melanoma, head and neck, liver or kidney cancer. CDR3 protein: CASRDGTGIYEQYF. The CDR3 DNA is TGTGCCAGCAGGGACGGGACAGGCATCTACGAGCAGTACTTC.